This TCR beta chain was profiled in a study of metastatic and nonmetastatic thyroid tumors. Germline V CDR1 and CDR2: MDHEN, SYDVKM. Germline trimming cut 4 bases from V and 6 bases from J; bases unmatched to any gene: 5. This CDR3 has 15 residues. Every patient was untreated before thyroid surgery. TCRdb re-called the PCR reads through MiXCR. The sample comprises roughly 27,000 clones, less than 30% of which are singletons, and roughly 15% rests with the top ten. The table lists this clone with many counts. Sequencing was performed on blood. V gene TRBV28 combines with J gene TRBJ2-2; 10 bases fit TRBD1. The receptor was isolated from a female donor with papillary thyroid cancer or a benign thyroid nodule (not recorded which). Some clones in this sample may be carry-over from other donors' samples. The DNA for the CDR3 is TGTGCCAGCAGTTCAAAAGGACAGGGGGCCGGGGAGCTGTTTTTT. It codes for CASSSKGQGAGELFF.